This is a list of T cell receptor beta chains from one sample in a study of T cell changes during pregnancy in multiple sclerosis. Repertoires were generated with immunoSEQ multiplex PCR, while TCRdb's copy carries only in-frame clones and drops some. The sample comprises roughly 86,000 clones, almost 95% of which are singletons, and over 2% rests with the top ten. The material sequenced was peripheral blood, taken in the first trimester of pregnancy. The receptors were sampled from a female donor with multiple sclerosis, enrolled in a pregnancy study. The CDR3 runs from the conserved cysteine through the conserved F or W. A D gene is named only where the DNA matches it firmly. Clone size is stated in some rows and not others, as once, few, many or a class when expanded.

DNA	CDR3	D	J	size	V
TGTGCCAGCAGTTTCCGACAGGGGATCAATGAGCAGTTCTTC	CASSFRQGINEQFF	TRBD1	TRBJ2-1	NA	TRBV28
TGTGCCAGCACCACGCTACTCGGGGAGCAGTACTTC	CASTTLLGEQYF	NA	TRBJ2-7	NA	TRBV28
TGTGCCAGCAGTACAGTGACAGAGAGCTTCGGCTACACCTTC	CASSTVTESFGYTF	NA	TRBJ1-2	NA	TRBV25-1
TGTGCCAGTAGAAATAGGGAGGACGGGAGCTCCTACGAGCAGTACTTC	CASRNREDGSSYEQYF	NA	TRBJ2-7	NA	TRBV19
TGTGCCAGCAGCCAGAGGACAGGGGGGTCCGGGGCCAACGTCCTGACTTTC	CASSQRTGGSGANVLTF	TRBD1	TRBJ2-6	NA	TRBV14
TGTGCCAGCAGCCTAACAGGGGGCGAGGAGACCCAGTACTTC	CASSLTGGEETQYF	TRBD1	TRBJ2-5	NA	TRBV7-4
TGTGCCAGCAGCCCAAGACAGGGCGGTCAGCCCCAGCATTTT	CASSPRQGGQPQHF	TRBD1	TRBJ1-5	NA	TRBV6-6
TGTGCCAGCAGTTTAAACAAAGCTTTCTTT	CASSLNKAFF	NA	TRBJ1-1	NA	TRBV28
TGTGCCAGTAGCATACAGGGGGCGCAGAATGGCTACACCTTC	CASSIQGAQNGYTF	TRBD1	TRBJ1-2	NA	TRBV19
TGTGCCAGCAGTGAAGAGGGAGAGGCGGGAAACACCATATATTTT	CASSEEGEAGNTIYF	NA	TRBJ1-3	NA	TRBV2
TGTGCCAGCAGCACAGGACAGGGATACTACGAGCAGTACTTC	CASSTGQGYYEQYF	TRBD1	TRBJ2-7	NA	TRBV9
TGTGCCATTGCCCGGACTAGCGACAACCAAGAGACCCAGTACTTC	CAIARTSDNQETQYF	TRBD2	TRBJ2-5	once	TRBV10-3
TGTGCCAGCAGCTTGAAGGGACTAGCGAGGTCCTACGAGCAGTACTTC	CASSLKGLARSYEQYF	TRBD2	TRBJ2-7	NA	TRBV7-8
TGTGCCAGCAGCTTAAGACAAGCGAACACCGGGGAGCTGTTTTTT	CASSLRQANTGELFF	NA	TRBJ2-2	NA	TRBV7-9
TGCGCCAGCAGCCAAGCCAGCGGGAGTTCCAACGAGCAGTACTTC	CASSQASGSSNEQYF	TRBD2	TRBJ2-7	NA	TRBV4-3
TGCGCCAGCAGCTTAAAAAGGGGACAGGGGACGAATGAGCAGTTCTTC	CASSLKRGQGTNEQFF	TRBD1	TRBJ2-1	NA	TRBV5-1